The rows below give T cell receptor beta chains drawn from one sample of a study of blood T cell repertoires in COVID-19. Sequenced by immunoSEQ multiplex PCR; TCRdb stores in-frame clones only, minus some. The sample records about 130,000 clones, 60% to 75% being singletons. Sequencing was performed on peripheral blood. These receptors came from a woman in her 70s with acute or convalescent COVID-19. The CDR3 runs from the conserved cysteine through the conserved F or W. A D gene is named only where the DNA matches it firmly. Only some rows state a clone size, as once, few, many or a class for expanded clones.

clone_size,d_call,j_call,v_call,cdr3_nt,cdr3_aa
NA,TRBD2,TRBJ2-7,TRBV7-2,TGTGCCAGCAGCCTGGGACTAGCGGGGACTATCGAGCAGTACTTC,CASSLGLAGTIEQYF
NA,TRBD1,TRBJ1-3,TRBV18,TGTGCCAGCTCACGGGACAGCTCTGGAAACACCATATATTTT,CASSRDSSGNTIYF
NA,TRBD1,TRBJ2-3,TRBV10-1,TGCGCCAGCAGTGAAGTAGGGGGCGACGACACAGATACGCAGTATTTT,CASSEVGGDDTDTQYF
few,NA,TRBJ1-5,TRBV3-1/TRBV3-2,TGTGCCAGCAGCCAGGAACCTGGGGAGGGCCGTCAGCCCCAGCATTTT,CASSQEPGEGRQPQHF
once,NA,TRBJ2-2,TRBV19,TGTGCCAGTAGTATGGGCAAGGGGAATTCCCGAGGCACCGGGGAGCTGTTTTTT,CASSMGKGNSRGTGELFF
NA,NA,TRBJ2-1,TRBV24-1,TGTGCCACCAGTGATTCCTTTAGGGGAGGAGGATCGAATGAGCAGTTCTTC,CATSDSFRGGGSNEQFF
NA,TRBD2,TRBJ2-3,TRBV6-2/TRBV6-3,TGTGCCAGCAGTTACGCGGGGGGGCCGGGAGATACGCAGTATTTT,CASSYAGGPGDTQYF
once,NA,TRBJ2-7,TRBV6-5,TGTGCCAGCAGCTCCGACAGGCTACCCCCCTACGAGCAGTACTTC,CASSSDRLPPYEQYF
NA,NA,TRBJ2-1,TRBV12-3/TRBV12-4,TGTGCCAGCAGACAAGGACTGAACAATGAGCAGTTCTTC,CASRQGLNNEQFF
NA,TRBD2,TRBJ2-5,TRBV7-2,TGTGCCAGCAGCGAGCGGGCTAGCGGGTACCAAGAGACCCAGTACTTC,CASSERASGYQETQYF
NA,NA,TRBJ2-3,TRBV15,TGTGCCACCAGCAGAGGTTTGGACACCCCTGAGTATTTT,CATSRGLDTPEYF
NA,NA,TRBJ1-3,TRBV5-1,TGCGCCAGCAGCTTGAAGCTTGGGGGCCGTGGAAACACCATATATTTT,CASSLKLGGRGNTIYF
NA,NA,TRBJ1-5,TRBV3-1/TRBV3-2,TGTGCCAGCAGCCTCGGTAGCCAGCCCCAGCATTTT,CASSLGSQPQHF
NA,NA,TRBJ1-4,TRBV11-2,TGTGCCAGCGGCCCCGCCGAAGGGGGACTGTTTTTT,CASGPAEGGLFF
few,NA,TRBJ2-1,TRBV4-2,TGTGCCAGCAGCTCAACCGGGAGCCTGGTCTTC,CASSSTGSLVF
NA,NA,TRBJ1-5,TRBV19,TGTGCCAGTAGTATCGGGGAGCAGCCCCAGCATTTT,CASSIGEQPQHF
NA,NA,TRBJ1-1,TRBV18,TGTGCCAGCTCACCACTCCCACAGAATGAAGCTTTCTTT,CASSPLPQNEAFF
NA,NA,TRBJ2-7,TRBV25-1,TGTGCCAGCAGTGAAACCGGACACCCTAGCTCCTACGAGCAGTACTTC,CASSETGHPSSYEQYF
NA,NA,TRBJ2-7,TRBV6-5,TGTGCCAGCAGAGGGACTTTCCGGGCGGACGAGCAGTACTTC,CASRGTFRADEQYF
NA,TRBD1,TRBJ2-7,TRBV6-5,TGTGCCAGCAGTCCTCTGACAGGGACCTACGAGCAGTACTTC,CASSPLTGTYEQYF
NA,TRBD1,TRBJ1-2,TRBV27,TGTGCCAGCAGTCCCCCGGGACAGTGGTATGGCTACACCTTC,CASSPPGQWYGYTF
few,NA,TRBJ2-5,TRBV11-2,TGTGCCAGCAGCCCCCATGTAGGGACTTACACTGAGACCCAGTACTTC,CASSPHVGTYTETQYF
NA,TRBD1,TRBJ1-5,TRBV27,TGTGCCAGCAGTCCCTACAGGGGGAATGTTGGGCGCAATCAGCCCCAGCATTTT,CASSPYRGNVGRNQPQHF
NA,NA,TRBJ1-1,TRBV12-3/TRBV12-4,TGTGCCAGCAGTACTATGAACACTGAAGCTTTCTTT,CASSTMNTEAFF
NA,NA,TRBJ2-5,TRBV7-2,TGTGCCAGCAGCTTAGGAGCGGTCCAAGAGACCCAGTACTTC,CASSLGAVQETQYF
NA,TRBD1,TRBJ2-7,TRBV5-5,TGTGCCAGCAGCTTGTCTACAGGGGGCTTCTACGAGCAGTACTTC,CASSLSTGGFYEQYF
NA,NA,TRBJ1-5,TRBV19,TGTGCCAGTAGCGGGGATGCGAGCAATCAGCCCCAGCATTTT,CASSGDASNQPQHF
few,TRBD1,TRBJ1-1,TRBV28,TGTGCCAGCAGTTCGACAGGGGTTTTCAACACTGAAGCTTTCTTT,CASSSTGVFNTEAFF
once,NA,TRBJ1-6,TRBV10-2,TGCGCCAGCAGTGAGGGTCTAGATGGCAATTCACCCCTCCACTTT,CASSEGLDGNSPLHF
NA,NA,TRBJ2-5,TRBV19,TGTGCCAGTAGTATAGCCGGCAGGGGTAGAGAGACCCAGTACTTC,CASSIAGRGRETQYF
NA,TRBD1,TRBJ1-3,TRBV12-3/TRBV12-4,TGTGCCAGCAGCCCCGGACAGGGCGGACGGTGGTTCTTT,CASSPGQGGRWFF
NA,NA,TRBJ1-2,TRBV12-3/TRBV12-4,TGTGCCAGCAGACCGGGAGGCGGTGGCTACACCTTC,CASRPGGGGYTF
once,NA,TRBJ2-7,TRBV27,TGTGCCAGCAGTGCTACAGGGTTCCTCTGGGAGGAGCAGTACTTC,CASSATGFLWEEQYF
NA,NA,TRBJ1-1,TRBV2,TGTGCCAGCAGGCGGGGTTCCACTGAAGCTTTCTTT,CASRRGSTEAFF
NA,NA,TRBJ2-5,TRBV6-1,TGTGCCAGCAGTGAATGGGCCCAAGAGACCCAGTACTTC,CASSEWAQETQYF
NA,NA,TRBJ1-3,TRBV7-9,TGTGCCAGCAGCCTAACAGTCTCTGGAAACACCATATATTTT,CASSLTVSGNTIYF
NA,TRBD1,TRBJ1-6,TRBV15,TGTGCCACCAGCGGGACAGGCTCACCCCTCCACTTT,CATSGTGSPLHF
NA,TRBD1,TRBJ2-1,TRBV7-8,TGTGCCAGCAGCTCTGTACAGGGACAGGGGGCAGGGGAGCAGTTCTTC,CASSSVQGQGAGEQFF
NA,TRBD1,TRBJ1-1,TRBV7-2,TGTGCCAGCAGCTCGGGATCGCCCACCGGGACAGGGCATGAAGCTTTCTTT,CASSSGSPTGTGHEAFF
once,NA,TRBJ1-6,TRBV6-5,TGTGCCAGCAGTCCCGGGACCTATAATTCACCCCTCCACTTT,CASSPGTYNSPLHF
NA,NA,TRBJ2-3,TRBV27,TGTGCCAGCCGCCTCCGGGGGTATACAGATACGCAGTATTTT,CASRLRGYTDTQYF
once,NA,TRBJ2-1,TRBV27,TGTGCCAGCAGTTTCTCCGGTCCTCGGTATGAGCAGTTCTTC,CASSFSGPRYEQFF
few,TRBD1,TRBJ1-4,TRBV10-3,TGTGCCATCAGTCCACAGGGGGCCCTTAATGAAAAACTGTTTTTT,CAISPQGALNEKLFF
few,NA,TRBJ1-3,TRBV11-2,TGTGCCAGCAGCTTCGGCGGCGCCTCTGGAAACACCATATATTTT,CASSFGGASGNTIYF
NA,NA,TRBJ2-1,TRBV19,TGTGCCAGTAGTAACACTAGGGTAGATGAGCAGTTCTTC,CASSNTRVDEQFF
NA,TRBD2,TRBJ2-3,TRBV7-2,TGTGCCAGCAGCTTAGACGGGGGGGCCCCAGATACGCAGTATTTT,CASSLDGGAPDTQYF
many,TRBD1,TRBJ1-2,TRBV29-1,TGCAGCGTTGACACGGACAGGGTGATTAGCTACACCTTC,CSVDTDRVISYTF
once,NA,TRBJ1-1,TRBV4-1,TGCGCCAGCAGCAGACCCAGGGGATTGGACACTGAAGCTTTCTTT,CASSRPRGLDTEAFF
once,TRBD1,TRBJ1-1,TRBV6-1,TGTGCCAGCAGTGACGAGGGACAGGGGGCAACTGAAGCTTTCTTT,CASSDEGQGATEAFF
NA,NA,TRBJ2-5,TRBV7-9,TGTGCCAGCAGCGGTCCAGGGGGGCAAGAGACCCAGTACTTC,CASSGPGGQETQYF
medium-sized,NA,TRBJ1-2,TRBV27,TGTGCCAGCAGCACAACGACAGGCAACTATGGCTACACCTTC,CASSTTTGNYGYTF
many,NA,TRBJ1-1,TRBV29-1,TGCAGCGGCGGCTTGGGGAGTAGTAACACTGAAGCTTTCTTT,CSGGLGSSNTEAFF
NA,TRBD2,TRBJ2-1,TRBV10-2,TGCGCCAGCAGTGGCCCTAGCGGAACCTACAATGAGCAGTTCTTC,CASSGPSGTYNEQFF
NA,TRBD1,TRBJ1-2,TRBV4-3,TGCGCCAGCAGCCAAGCTCACAGGGGAGATGATGGCTACACCTTC,CASSQAHRGDDGYTF
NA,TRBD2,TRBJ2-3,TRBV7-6,TGTGCCAGCAGCTTAGTTGCTAGCGGGGGAGTCACAGATACGCAGTATTTT,CASSLVASGGVTDTQYF